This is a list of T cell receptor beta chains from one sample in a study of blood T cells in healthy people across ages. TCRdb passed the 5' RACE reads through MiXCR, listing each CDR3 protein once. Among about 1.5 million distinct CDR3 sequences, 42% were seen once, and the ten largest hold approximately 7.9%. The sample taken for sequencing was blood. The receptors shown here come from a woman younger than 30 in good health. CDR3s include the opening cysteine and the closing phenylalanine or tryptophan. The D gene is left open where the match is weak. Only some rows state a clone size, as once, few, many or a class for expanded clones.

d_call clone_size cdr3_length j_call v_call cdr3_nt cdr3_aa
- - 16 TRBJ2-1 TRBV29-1 TGCAGCGTTGAAGGATTTGAATGGGGGTCCTTCAATGAGCAGTTCTTC CSVEGFEWGSFNEQFF
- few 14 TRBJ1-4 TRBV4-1 TGCGCCAGCAGCCAGTTTACAGGCGATGAAAAACTGTTTTTT CASSQFTGDEKLFF
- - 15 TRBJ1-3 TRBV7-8 TGTGCCAGCAGCATAGGCACAGGACCTGGAAACACCATATATTTT CASSIGTGPGNTIYF
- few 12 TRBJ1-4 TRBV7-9 TGTGCCAGCAGCTTAGATTCGGAAAAACTGTTTTTT CASSLDSEKLFF
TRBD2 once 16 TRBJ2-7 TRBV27 TGTGCCAGCAGTTTCTCCGGGACTAGCGGGGGGAATGAGCAGTACTTC CASSFSGTSGGNEQYF
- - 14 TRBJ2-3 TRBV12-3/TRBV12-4 TGTGCCAGCAGTCTTGGGGTGGGCGGAGATACGCAGTATTTT CASSLGVGGDTQYF
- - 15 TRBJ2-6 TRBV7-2 TGTGCCAAAAGGGGGGGCTCCTCTGGGGCCAACGTCCTGACTTTC CAKRGGSSGANVLTF
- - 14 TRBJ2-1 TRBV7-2 TGTGCCAGCACCACCCCCCCAGGCTACAATGAGCAGTTCTTC CASTTPPGYNEQFF
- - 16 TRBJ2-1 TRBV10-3 TGTGCCTCAACCCTGGGGGGCGGAGGAGGGTACAATGAGCAGTTCTTC CASTLGGGGGYNEQFF
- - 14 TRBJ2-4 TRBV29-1 TGCAGCGTGAGGACATCCCGGCCCAAAAACATTCAGTACTTC CSVRTSRPKNIQYF
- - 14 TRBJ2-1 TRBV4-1 TGCGCCAGCAGCCAAGGTTCGGAAGCCAATGAGCAGTTCTTC CASSQGSEANEQFF
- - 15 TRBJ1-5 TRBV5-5 TGTACCAGCAGTTCGGGGGGATCGGGCAATCAGCCCCAGCATTTT CTSSSGGSGNQPQHF
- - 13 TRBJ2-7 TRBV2 TGTGCCAGCAGGGAAGATAGCTCCTACGAGCAGTACTTC CASREDSSYEQYF
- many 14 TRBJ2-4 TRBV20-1 TGCAGTGCTCCTCCTGGGGGAACCAAAAACATTCAGTACTTC CSAPPGGTKNIQYF